One and the same sample provided the 32 T cell receptor beta chains below, sequenced in a study of blood T cell repertoires in COVID-19. Some clones are missing from TCRdb's copy, which holds only in-frame ones; the method was immunoSEQ multiplex PCR. This table has 130,000 to 150,000 clones, around 90% appearing once. Sequencing input: peripheral blood. The source is a man aged 65 to 79 with acute or convalescent COVID-19.

The rearrangement uses TRBV27 and TRBJ2-7; maybe TRBD1 (6 bases). V was shortened by 5 bases and J by 2 bases, with 13 bases between the two germline ends. This CDR3 contains 14 residues. CDR1 is MNHEY, CDR2 SMNVEV, per germline (reference sequence). CDR3 DNA: TGTGCCAGCAGTCCTATGCAGGGGCCCTACGAGCAGTACTTC. Its protein is CASSPMQGPYEQYF.

In its sample, this clone was seen a few times. V usage is TRBV30 and J usage is TRBJ1-4; tentative D call: TRBD1 (5 bases). This CDR3 comprises 15 residues. V shed 2 bases and J shed 4 bases, with 14 bases lying between them. The germline gives CDR1 GTSNPN, CDR2 SVGIG (reference sequence). The CDR3 sequence is CAWSTSGTRNEKLFF. For the CDR3, the DNA is TGTGCCTGGAGTACCTCCGGGACTCGTAATGAAAAACTGTTTTTT.

This chain connects TRBV28 to TRBJ2-5; maybe TRBD1 (6 bases). This CDR3 region has 20 residues. Germline values: CDR1 MDHEN, CDR2 SYDVKM. V was cut by 3 bases and J by 1 base, with 27 bases left in between. CDR3 sequence (DNA): TGTGCCAGCAGTTTTCCAGAGGGGGTCTCGAGGGCCCTTTCCCAAGAGACCCAGTACTTC. This codes for CASSFPEGVSRALSQETQYF.

V gene TRBV7-9 combines with J gene TRBJ2-5; TRBD2 agrees at 11 bases. Germline lookup yields CDR1 SEHNR and CDR2 FQNEAQ (reference sequence). The CDR3 sequence is 14 residues long. The ends lost 6 bases at V and 8 bases at J; junction bases unmatched: 8. The CDR3 loop reads CASRLDSGRVTQYF. CDR3 DNA: TGTGCCAGCAGGCTTGATAGCGGGAGGGTCACCCAGTACTTC.

This chain uses TRBV7-3 with TRBJ1-1, with 7 bases identical to TRBD1. V trimming: 7 bases; J trimming: 6 bases; junction bases outside the gene matches: 8. The CDR3 is 13 residues long. Germline assignment: CDR1 SGHTA and CDR2 FQGTGA. The CDR3 region has the DNA TGTGCCAGCACCTCAGGGGGTTTCGCTGAAGCTTTCTTT. Its translation is CASTSGGFAEAFF.

This sequence joins TRBV11-2 and TRBJ2-1; 7 nucleotides line up with TRBD2. The CDR3 loop spans 17 amino acids. V was clipped by 5 bases and J by 2 bases; unmatched bases: 12. Germline-derived CDR1 and CDR2 are SGHAT and FQNNGV. The DNA for the CDR3 is TGTGCCAGCAGCCGAGTTGCTCTAGCGGAAACCTACAATGAGCAGTTCTTC. It encodes CASSRVALAETYNEQFF. Filled out from reference TRBV11-2 and TRBJ2-1, the complete variable domain reads EAGVAQSPRYKIIEKRQSVAFWCNPISGHATLYWYQQILGQGPKLLIQFQNNGVVDDSQLPKDRFSAERLKGVDSTLKIQPAKLEDSAVYLCASSRVALAETYNEQFFGPGTRLTVL.

The chain has TRBV5-8 and TRBJ1-1; D perhaps matches TRBD1 (5 bases). V lost 4 bases and J lost 1, with 17 bases in between. The germline CDR1 and CDR2 sequences are SGHTS and YDEGEE. There are 16 residues in the CDR3. This CDR3 is CASSRGLQGGNTEAFF. Written as DNA, the CDR3 is TGTGCCAGCAGCAGGGGCCTACAAGGCGGGAACACTGAAGCTTTCTTT.

The J gene is TRBJ1-1, the V gene TRBV29-1; 10 positions match TRBD1. CDR1 is SQVTM, CDR2 ANQGSEA, per germline. V lost 5 bases to trimming and J lost 4 bases; unmatched junction nucleotides: 7. This CDR3 spans 14 amino acids. The CDR3 loop is CSVLTGGGSTEAFF. DNA for the CDR3: TGCAGCGTTCTGACAGGGGGCGGGAGCACTGAAGCTTTCTTT. Looking up the rest from reference TRBV29-1 and TRBJ1-1 gives the full variable domain: SAVISQKPSRDICQRGTSLTIQCQVDSQVTMMFWYRQQPGQSLTLIATANQGSEATYESGFVIDKFPISRPNLTFSTLTVSNMSPEDSSIYLCSVLTGGGSTEAFFGQGTRLTVV.

This clone was seen a handful of times. The chain carries TRBV19 and TRBJ2-5, with 9 bases lining up with TRBD1. Germline-derived CDR1 and CDR2 are LNHDA and SQIVND (reference sequence). This CDR3 spans 13 amino acids. Unmatched junction bases numbered 1, after V lost 4 bases and J lost 4 bases. Here the CDR3 reads CASSTTGGETQYF. The DNA of the CDR3 is TGTGCCAGTAGTACGACAGGGGGAGAGACCCAGTACTTC. Looking up the rest from reference TRBV19 and TRBJ2-5 gives the full variable domain: DGGITQSPKYLFRKEGQNVTLSCEQNLNHDAMYWYRQDPGQGLRLIYYSQIVNDFQKGDIAEGYSVSREKKESFPLTVTSAQKNPTAFYLCASSTTGGETQYFGPGTRLLVL.

This chain links TRBV19 with TRBJ2-2, with TRBD1 matching 9 bases. The CDR3 totals 16 residues. The germline V gene has CDR1 LNHDA and CDR2 SQIVND (reference sequence). The J segment lost 4 bases and the V segment lost 4 bases, leaving 7 bases of the junction unmatched. The CDR3 bases are TGTGCCAGTAGTACCCCCGGGACAGGGCGCACCGGGGAGCTGTTTTTT. It is translated as CASSTPGTGRTGELFF.

V and J are TRBV29-1 and TRBJ1-1; 7 bases map to TRBD1. The CDR3 contains 12 residues. V lost 8 bases to trimming and J lost 6 bases; unmatched junction nucleotides: 9. Germline V lookup: CDR1 SQVTM, CDR2 ANQGSEA. The CDR3: CSTKGASPEAFF. The CDR3 region has the DNA TGCAGCACAAAGGGGGCCTCTCCTGAAGCTTTCTTT. Complete variable domain (other parts from reference TRBV29-1 and TRBJ1-1): SAVISQKPSRDICQRGTSLTIQCQVDSQVTMMFWYRQQPGQSLTLIATANQGSEATYESGFVIDKFPISRPNLTFSTLTVSNMSPEDSSIYLCSTKGASPEAFFGQGTRLTVV.

The rearrangement joins TRBV4-2 to TRBJ2-2; weak D call: TRBD2 (5 bases). The CDR3 has 16 amino acids. Germline-derived CDR1 and CDR2 are LGHNA and YNFKEQ. Trimming left V 0 bases short and J 5 bases short, with 13 bases between. CDR3 coding DNA: TGTGCCAGCAGCCAAGATGGAGGTCTAGGGACCGGGGAGCTGTTTTTT. As protein: CASSQDGGLGTGELFF.

The V and J genes are TRBV6-5 and TRBJ2-7; 9 nucleotides agree with TRBD1. Trimming cost V 6 bases and J 5 bases; bases outside gene matches: 8. CDR1 MNHEY and CDR2 SVGAGI come from the germline V gene. The CDR3 is made up of 14 amino acids. CDR3 nucleotides: TGTGCCAGCAGCAAAACAGGGGGCTGGGACGAGCAGTACTTC. This codes for CASSKTGGWDEQYF.

This sequence joins TRBV18 and TRBJ2-7, with D unresolved. V dropped 3 bases and J dropped 2 bases, with 8 bases sitting between them. CDR3 length equals 13 residues. Germline V lookup: CDR1 KGHSH, CDR2 LQKENI. CDR3 coding DNA: TGTGCCAGCTCACCCGACATCGCCTACGAGCAGTACTTC. Its translation: CASSPDIAYEQYF.

A remark on this clone: Other DNA sequences of this sample code for an identical CDR3. The chain carries TRBV12-3 or TRBV12-4 and TRBJ1-1, with TRBD1 as a possible D gene (5 bases). The V gene lost 3 bases and the J gene lost 5 bases, with 7 bases spanning the gap. CDR3 length: 12 residues. The CDR3 spells CASSFPGTEAFF. DNA of the CDR3: TGTGCCAGCAGTTTCCCAGGGACTGAAGCTTTCTTT.

The chain has TRBV19 and TRBJ1-3; D gene ambiguous. Trimming took off 5 bases at V and 0 bases at J, with 23 bases between the two ends. The CDR3 is made up of 19 amino acids. The germline gives CDR1 LNHDA, CDR2 SQIVND (reference sequence). CDR3 residues: CASSPRGLSAQPSGNTIYF. The DNA for the CDR3 is TGTGCCAGTAGTCCCAGAGGGCTATCTGCCCAACCCTCTGGAAACACCATATATTTT.

V is TRBV5-1 and J is TRBJ2-3; TRBD2 agrees at 8 bases. This CDR3 comprises 17 residues. V dropped 3 bases and J dropped 2; count of bases not matched to a gene: 11. Germline values: CDR1 SGHRS, CDR2 YFSETQ. The CDR3 region is CASSWVQSGGATDTQYF. CDR3 nucleotides: TGCGCCAGCAGCTGGGTCCAGTCCGGGGGGGCCACAGATACGCAGTATTTT.

This rearrangement joins TRBV15 to TRBJ1-4; 10 bases map to TRBD1. This CDR3 contains 15 residues. The ends lost 4 bases at V and 6 bases at J; junction bases unmatched: 5. Germline loops: CDR1 LNHNV, CDR2 YYDKDF (reference sequence). The CDR3 DNA sequence: TGTGCCACCAGCATCGTCGGGACAGGGGATGAAAAACTGTTTTTT. It yields the protein CATSIVGTGDEKLFF. The whole variable domain, filled in from reference TRBV15 and TRBJ1-4, reads DAMVIQNPRYQVTQFGKPVTLSCSQTLNHNVMYWYQQKSSQAPKLLFHYYDKDFNNEADTPDNFQSRRPNTSFCFLDIRSPGLGDTAMYLCATSIVGTGDEKLFFGSGTQLSVL.

V is TRBV3-1 (or the pseudogene TRBV3-2) and J is TRBJ2-1; D ambiguous. Germline V gene data show CDR1 as LGHDT and CDR2 as YNNKEL (reference sequence). The CDR3 extends over 14 amino acids. Trimming took off 1 base at V and 6 bases at J, with 10 bases between the two ends. CDR3 protein: CASSQGLNGNEQFF. CDR3 DNA: TGTGCCAGCAGCCAAGGCCTCAACGGCAATGAGCAGTTCTTC.

The chain is built from TRBV5-1 and TRBJ2-3, with D tentatively TRBD2 (5 bases). The V gene lost 0 bases and the J gene lost 2 bases, with 13 bases spanning the gap. Germline CDR1 reads SGHRS; CDR2 reads YFSETQ. The CDR3 runs to 16 residues. CDR3 in amino acids: CASSLANRDPTDTQYF. In DNA form, the CDR3 reads TGCGCCAGCAGCTTGGCCAACCGGGATCCCACAGATACGCAGTATTTT.

The gene calls are TRBV5-4 and TRBJ2-7; 9 bases match TRBD1. The V gene end was trimmed by 6 bases and the J gene end by 1 base; junction bases not matched to a gene: 14. Per germline, CDR1 SGHNT and CDR2 YYREEE (reference sequence). This CDR3 is 17 amino acids long. As DNA, the CDR3 is TGTGCCAGCACAAAAGGTCCTACGGGACAGGGATCCTACGAGCAGTACTTC. Translated, it gives CASTKGPTGQGSYEQYF.

The V gene is TRBV5-8, the J gene TRBJ2-5; maybe TRBD1 (7 bases). This CDR3 region has 17 residues. CDR1 is SGHTS, CDR2 YDEGEE, per germline. The V and J ends lost 3 bases and 5 bases respectively, with 23 bases between them. The CDR3 reads CASSYTLRGVERETQYF. For the CDR3, the DNA is TGTGCCAGCAGCTACACCCTCAGGGGGGTTGAACGGGAGACCCAGTACTTC.

The chain combines TRBV6-5 with TRBJ2-1; 9 bases agree with TRBD1. Trimming took 6 bases from V and 7 from J; bases not matched to a gene: 10. Germline V lookup: CDR1 MNHEY, CDR2 SVGAGI. The CDR3 is 15 amino acids. CDR3 residues: CASSPRGQGENEQFF. Here the CDR3 DNA reads TGTGCCAGCAGCCCAAGGGGACAGGGAGAGAATGAGCAGTTCTTC.

This chain joins TRBV25-1 and TRBJ2-3, with TRBD1 as a possible D gene (6 bases). The ends were cut back, 2 bases at V and 4 bases at J, with 16 bases in the middle. Germline V gene lookup returns CDR1 MGHDK and CDR2 SYGVNS. The CDR3 is made up of 16 amino acids. In DNA form, the CDR3 reads TGTGCCAGCAGTGAAGTGGGGGCGAGGATCCCAGATACGCAGTATTTT. Residues: CASSEVGARIPDTQYF.

This clone was seen a handful of times. The chain recombines TRBV6-1 with TRBJ1-4; a weak D match, TRBD1 (5 bases). The CDR3 runs to 14 residues. V was cut by 3 bases and J by 8 bases, with 13 bases left in between. Germline CDR1 and CDR2: MNHNS and SASEGT. The CDR3, as DNA: TGTGCCAGCAGTGATGCGGGGGTATGGGAAAAACTGTTTTTT. Amino acids: CASSDAGVWEKLFF.

The CDR3 DNA reads as TGTGCCAGCAGTTCAGACAGGGGCCTTCGGAACACTGAAGCTTTCTTT. Protein sequence: CASSSDRGLRNTEAFF. The V call is TRBV5-6, the J call TRBJ1-1; TRBD1 aligns across 8 bases. CDR3 length equals 16 residues. Trimming cost V 5 bases and J 1 base; bases outside gene matches: 10. In germline, CDR1 is SGHDT, CDR2 YYEEEE.

In its sample, this clone was seen once. CDR3: CASSLARTVGSPLHF. Here the CDR3 DNA reads TGTGCCAGCAGCTTAGCCCGGACAGTAGGTTCACCCCTCCACTTT. The chain links TRBV7-2 to TRBJ1-6; possibly TRBD1 for D (6 bases). This CDR3 comprises 15 residues. The V gene's germline CDR1 is SGHTA and CDR2 FQGNSA. Trimming cost V 0 bases and J 9 bases, with 12 bases left between them.

This chain connects TRBV11-2 to TRBJ2-1; weak D call: TRBD1 (6 bases). Germline CDR1 and CDR2: SGHAT and FQNNGV. V was trimmed by 3 bases and J by 5 bases, leaving 8 bases between them. There are 13 residues in the CDR3. The CDR3 sequence: CASSFTGNNEQFF. The CDR3 DNA sequence: TGTGCCAGCAGCTTTACAGGGAACAATGAGCAGTTCTTC.

V usage is TRBV6-6 and J usage is TRBJ2-7; D ambiguous. The V gene lost 0 bases and the J gene lost 4 bases, with 13 bases spanning the gap. The CDR3 spans 15 residues. Germline V gives CDR1 MNHNY, CDR2 SVGAGI (reference sequence). The chain's CDR3 is CASSYSITGSYEQYF. The CDR3 DNA sequence: TGTGCCAGCAGTTACTCGATAACGGGTTCATACGAGCAGTACTTC.

The chain carries TRBV3-1 (or the pseudogene TRBV3-2) and TRBJ2-5; the match to TRBD1 covers 8 bases. This CDR3 is built from 15 residues. After removal of 2 bases from V and 5 bases from J, the junction contained 7 bases not matched to a gene. Germline V gene data show CDR1 as LGHDT and CDR2 as YNNKEL (reference sequence). The chain's CDR3 is CASSQRQGAMETQYF. As DNA, the CDR3 is TGTGCCAGCAGCCAACGGCAGGGGGCAATGGAGACCCAGTACTTC.

The chain carries TRBV3-1 (or the pseudogene TRBV3-2) and TRBJ1-2; 7 nucleotides line up with TRBD1. The length of the CDR3 is 15 residues. V was pared by 3 bases and J by 8 bases, with 12 bases of the junction left unmatched. Germline assignment: CDR1 LGHDT and CDR2 YNNKEL (reference sequence). CDR3 sequence (DNA): TGTGCCAGCAGCCATCTTGACAGGGCGGCGGAGGGCTACACCTTC. Amino acids: CASSHLDRAAEGYTF.

The chain has TRBV9 and TRBJ2-2, with D possibly TRBD1 on 5 matching bases. The CDR3 has 16 amino acids. Trimming took 0 bases from V and 5 from J, leaving 14 bases between them. Per germline, CDR1 SGDLS and CDR2 YYNGEE. In DNA form, the CDR3 reads TGTGCCAGCAGCGTAGTGCCCAGGGCGTTTACCGGGGAGCTGTTTTTT. This gives the protein CASSVVPRAFTGELFF.